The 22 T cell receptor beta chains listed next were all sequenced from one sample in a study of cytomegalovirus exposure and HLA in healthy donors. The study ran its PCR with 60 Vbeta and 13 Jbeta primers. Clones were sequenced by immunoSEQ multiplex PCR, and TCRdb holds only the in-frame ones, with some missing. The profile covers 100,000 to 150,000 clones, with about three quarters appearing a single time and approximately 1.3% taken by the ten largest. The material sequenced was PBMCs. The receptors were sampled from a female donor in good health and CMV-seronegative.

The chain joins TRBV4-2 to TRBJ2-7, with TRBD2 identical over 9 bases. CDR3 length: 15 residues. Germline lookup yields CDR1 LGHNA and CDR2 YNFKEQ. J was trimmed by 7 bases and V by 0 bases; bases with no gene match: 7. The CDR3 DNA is TGTGCCAGCAGCCAAGAGGCGGGAGGGCATCGAGAGCAGTACTTC. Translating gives CASSQEAGGHREQYF.

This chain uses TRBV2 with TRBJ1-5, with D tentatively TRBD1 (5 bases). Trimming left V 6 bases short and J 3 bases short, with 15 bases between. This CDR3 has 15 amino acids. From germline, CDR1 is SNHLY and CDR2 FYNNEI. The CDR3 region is CASRSKTENNQPQHF. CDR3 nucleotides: TGTGCCAGCAGGTCTAAGACAGAAAACAATCAGCCCCAGCATTTT.

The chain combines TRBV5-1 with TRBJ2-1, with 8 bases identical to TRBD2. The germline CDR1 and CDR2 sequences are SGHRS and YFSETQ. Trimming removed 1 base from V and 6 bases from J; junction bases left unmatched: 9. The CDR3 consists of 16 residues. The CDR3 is CASSLNPAGAGNEQFF. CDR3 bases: TGCGCCAGCAGCTTGAATCCAGCGGGGGCCGGCAATGAGCAGTTCTTC.

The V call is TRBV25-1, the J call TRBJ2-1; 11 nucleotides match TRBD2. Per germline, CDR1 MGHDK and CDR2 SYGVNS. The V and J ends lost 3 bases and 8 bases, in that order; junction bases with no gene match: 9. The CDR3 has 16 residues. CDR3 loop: CASSEDRLAGLDEQFF. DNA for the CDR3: TGTGCCAGCAGTGAGGACAGACTAGCGGGGTTGGATGAGCAGTTCTTC.

CDR3 residues: CASSLGSGTGGLNTEAFF. For the CDR3, the DNA is TGTGCCAGCAGCTTAGGGAGCGGGACAGGGGGGTTGAACACTGAAGCTTTCTTT. The gene calls are TRBV7-9 and TRBJ1-1; 11 bases match TRBD1. The germline gives CDR1 SEHNR, CDR2 FQNEAQ (reference sequence). CDR3 length equals 18 residues. With V trimmed by 1 base and J by 0 bases, 7 bases remained unmatched.

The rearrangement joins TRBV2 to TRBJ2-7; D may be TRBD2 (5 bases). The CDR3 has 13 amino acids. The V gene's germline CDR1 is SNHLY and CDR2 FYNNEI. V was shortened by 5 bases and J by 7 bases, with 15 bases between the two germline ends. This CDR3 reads CASSLWETGEQYF. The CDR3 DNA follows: TGTGCCAGCAGTCTTTGGGAAACGGGAGAGCAGTACTTC.

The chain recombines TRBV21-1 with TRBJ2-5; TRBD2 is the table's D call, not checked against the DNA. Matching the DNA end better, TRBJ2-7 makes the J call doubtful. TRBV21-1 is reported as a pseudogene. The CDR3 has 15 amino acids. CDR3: CASSFDQREAYEQYF. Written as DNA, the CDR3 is TGTGCCAGCAGCTTTGATCAGCGGGAGGCCTACGAGCAGTACTTC.

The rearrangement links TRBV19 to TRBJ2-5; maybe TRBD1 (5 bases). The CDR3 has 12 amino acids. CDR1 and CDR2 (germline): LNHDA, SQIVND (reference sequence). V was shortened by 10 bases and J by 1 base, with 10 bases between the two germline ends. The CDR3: CATSGLQETQYF. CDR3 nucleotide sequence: TGTGCCACCTCAGGGCTCCAAGAGACCCAGTACTTC. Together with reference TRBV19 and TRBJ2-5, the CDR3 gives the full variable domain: DGGITQSPKYLFRKEGQNVTLSCEQNLNHDAMYWYRQDPGQGLRLIYYSQIVNDFQKGDIAEGYSVSREKKESFPLTVTSAQKNPTAFYLCATSGLQETQYFGPGTRLLVL.

This CDR3 reads CASGGADGQPQHF. CDR3 in DNA: TGTGCCAGCGGGGGGGCGGATGGACAGCCCCAGCATTTT. The V gene is TRBV6-5, the J gene TRBJ1-5; possibly TRBD1 for D (6 bases). Germline V gives CDR1 MNHEY, CDR2 SVGAGI. The CDR3 has 13 amino acids. Trimming pared 8 bases from V and 7 bases from J, leaving 15 bases between.

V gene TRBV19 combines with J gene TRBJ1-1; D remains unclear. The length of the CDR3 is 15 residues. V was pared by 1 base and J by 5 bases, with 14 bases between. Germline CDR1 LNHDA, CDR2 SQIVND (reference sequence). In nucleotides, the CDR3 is TGTGCCAGTAGTATAGGAGGCCGTACGGGGACTGAAGCTTTCTTT. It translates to CASSIGGRTGTEAFF.

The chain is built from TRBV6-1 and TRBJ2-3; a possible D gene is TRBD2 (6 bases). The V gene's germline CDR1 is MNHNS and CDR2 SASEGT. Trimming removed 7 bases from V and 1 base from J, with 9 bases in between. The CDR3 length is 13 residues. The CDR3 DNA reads TGTGCCAGCATAGCGGTCGGCACAGATACGCAGTATTTT. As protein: CASIAVGTDTQYF.

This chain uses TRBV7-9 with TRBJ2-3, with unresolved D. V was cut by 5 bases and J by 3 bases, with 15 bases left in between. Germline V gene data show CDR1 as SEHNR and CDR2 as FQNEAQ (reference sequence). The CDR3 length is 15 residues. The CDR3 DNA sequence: TGTGCCAGCAGCCCCCGTGTTGCAGCGACAGATACGCAGTATTTT. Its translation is CASSPRVAATDTQYF.

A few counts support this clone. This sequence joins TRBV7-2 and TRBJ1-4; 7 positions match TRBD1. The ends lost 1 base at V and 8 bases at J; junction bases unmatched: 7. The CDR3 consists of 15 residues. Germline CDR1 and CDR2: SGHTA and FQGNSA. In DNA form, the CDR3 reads TGTGCCAGCAGCTTAGTGGACAGGCGGAGAGAAAAACTGTTTTTT. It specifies CASSLVDRRREKLFF.

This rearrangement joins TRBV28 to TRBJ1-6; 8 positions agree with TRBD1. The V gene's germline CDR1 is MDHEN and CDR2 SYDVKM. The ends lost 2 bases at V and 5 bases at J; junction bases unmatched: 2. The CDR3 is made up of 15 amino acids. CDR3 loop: CASSLDRGNNSPLHF. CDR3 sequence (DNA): TGTGCCAGCAGTTTAGACAGGGGTAATAATTCACCCCTCCACTTT.

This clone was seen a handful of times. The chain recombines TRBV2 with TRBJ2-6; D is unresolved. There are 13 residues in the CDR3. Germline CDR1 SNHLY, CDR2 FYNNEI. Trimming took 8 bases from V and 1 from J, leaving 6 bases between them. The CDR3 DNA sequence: TGTGCCAGCCGTCCGTCTGGGGCCAACGTCCTGACTTTC. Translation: CASRPSGANVLTF.

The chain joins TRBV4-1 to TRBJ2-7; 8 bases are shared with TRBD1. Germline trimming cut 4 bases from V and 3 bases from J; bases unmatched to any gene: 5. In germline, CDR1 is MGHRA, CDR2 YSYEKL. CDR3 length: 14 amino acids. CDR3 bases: TGCGCCAGCAGCCCCTCAGGGGGCAGCTACGAGCAGTACTTC. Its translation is CASSPSGGSYEQYF.

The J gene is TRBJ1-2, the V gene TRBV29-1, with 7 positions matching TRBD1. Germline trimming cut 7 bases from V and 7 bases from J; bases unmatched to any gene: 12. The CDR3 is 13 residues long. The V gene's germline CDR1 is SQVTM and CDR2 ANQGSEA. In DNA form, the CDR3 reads TGCAGCGCAATTGACAGGGTGGTAGGTGGCTACACCTTC. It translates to CSAIDRVVGGYTF.

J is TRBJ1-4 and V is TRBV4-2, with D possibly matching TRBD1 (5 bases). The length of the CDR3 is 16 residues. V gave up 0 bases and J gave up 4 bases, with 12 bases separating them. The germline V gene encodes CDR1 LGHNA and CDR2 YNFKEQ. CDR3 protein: CASSQDPGPVNEKLFF. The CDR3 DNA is TGTGCCAGCAGCCAAGACCCAGGGCCCGTTAATGAAAAACTGTTTTTT.

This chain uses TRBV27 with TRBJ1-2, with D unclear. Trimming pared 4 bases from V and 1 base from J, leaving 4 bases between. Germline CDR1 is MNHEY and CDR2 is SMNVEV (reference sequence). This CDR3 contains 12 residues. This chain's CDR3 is CASSSVNYGYTF. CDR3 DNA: TGTGCCAGCAGTTCCGTTAACTATGGCTACACCTTC.

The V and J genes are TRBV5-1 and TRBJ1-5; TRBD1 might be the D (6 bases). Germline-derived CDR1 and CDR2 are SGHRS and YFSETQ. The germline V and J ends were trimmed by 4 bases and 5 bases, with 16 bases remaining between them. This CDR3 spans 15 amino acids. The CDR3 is CASSRTSGVDQPQHF. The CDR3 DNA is TGCGCCAGCAGCAGGACCTCAGGGGTGGATCAGCCCCAGCATTTT.

The CDR3 sequence is CATSRGGQLRETQYF. In DNA form, the CDR3 reads TGTGCCACCAGCAGAGGAGGTCAGCTTAGGGAGACCCAGTACTTC. This chain connects TRBV15 to TRBJ2-5; D unresolved. The CDR3 contains 15 residues. Between the trimmed V and J ends, which lost 1 base and 5 bases, there was a span of 14 bases. Germline assignment: CDR1 LNHNV and CDR2 YYDKDF (reference sequence).

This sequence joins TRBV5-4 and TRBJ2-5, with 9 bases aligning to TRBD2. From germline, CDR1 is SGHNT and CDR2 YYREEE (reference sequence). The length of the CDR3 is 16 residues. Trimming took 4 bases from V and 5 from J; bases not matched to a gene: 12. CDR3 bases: TGTGCCAGCAGCGCCAGTGGAAGCGGGGGGAGGGAGACCCAGTACTTC. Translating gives CASSASGSGGRETQYF.